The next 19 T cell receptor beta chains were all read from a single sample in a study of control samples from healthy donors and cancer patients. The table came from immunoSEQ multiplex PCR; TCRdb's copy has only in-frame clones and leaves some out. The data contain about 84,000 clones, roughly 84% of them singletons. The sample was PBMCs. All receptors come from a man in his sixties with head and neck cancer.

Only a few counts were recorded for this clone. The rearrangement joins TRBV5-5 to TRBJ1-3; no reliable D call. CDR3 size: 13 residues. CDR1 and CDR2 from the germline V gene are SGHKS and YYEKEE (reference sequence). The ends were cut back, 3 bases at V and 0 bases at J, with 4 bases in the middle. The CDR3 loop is CASSSNSGNTIYF. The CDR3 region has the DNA TGTGCCAGCAGCTCGAACTCTGGAAACACCATATATTTT.

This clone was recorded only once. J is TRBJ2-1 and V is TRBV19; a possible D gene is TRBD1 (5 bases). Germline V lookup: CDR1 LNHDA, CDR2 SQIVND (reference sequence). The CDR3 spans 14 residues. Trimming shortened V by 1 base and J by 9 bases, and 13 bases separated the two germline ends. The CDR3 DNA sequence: TGTGCCAGTAGTATAGTGCAGGGAAGGGGTGAGCAGTTCTTC. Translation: CASSIVQGRGEQFF.

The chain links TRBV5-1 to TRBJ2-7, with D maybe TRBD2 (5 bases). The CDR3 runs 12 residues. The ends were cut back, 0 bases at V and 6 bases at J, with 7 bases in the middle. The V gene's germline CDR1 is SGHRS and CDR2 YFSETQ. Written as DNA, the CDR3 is TGCGCCAGCAGCTTGGGTGGGAGCGAGCAGTACTTC. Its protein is CASSLGGSEQYF.

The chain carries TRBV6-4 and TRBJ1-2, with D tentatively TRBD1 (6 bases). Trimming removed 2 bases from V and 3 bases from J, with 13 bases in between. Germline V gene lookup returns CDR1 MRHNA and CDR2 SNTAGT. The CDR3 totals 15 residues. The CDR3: CASSDRGRGHYGYTF. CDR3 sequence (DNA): TGTGCCAGCAGTGACCGGGGCAGGGGTCACTATGGCTACACCTTC.

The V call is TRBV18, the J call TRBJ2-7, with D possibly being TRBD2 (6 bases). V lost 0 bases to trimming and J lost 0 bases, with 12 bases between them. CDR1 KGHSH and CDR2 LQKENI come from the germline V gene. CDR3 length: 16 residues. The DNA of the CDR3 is TGTGCCAGCTCACCACCGGGTGGGGGGAGCTCCTACGAGCAGTACTTC. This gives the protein CASSPPGGGSSYEQYF.

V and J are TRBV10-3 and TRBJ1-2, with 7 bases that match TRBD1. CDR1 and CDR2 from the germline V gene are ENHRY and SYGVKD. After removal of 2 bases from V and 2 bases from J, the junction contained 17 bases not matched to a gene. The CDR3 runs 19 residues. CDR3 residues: CAISEGIKWDRQDNYGYTF. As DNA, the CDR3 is TGTGCCATCAGTGAGGGGATAAAGTGGGACAGACAAGACAACTATGGCTACACCTTC.

DNA for the CDR3: TGTGCCAGCAGCCGTGGACAGGGGGTGGGAGAGACCCAGTACTTC. It specifies CASSRGQGVGETQYF. The chain joins TRBV6-5 to TRBJ2-5; 10 nucleotides align to TRBD1. The CDR3 runs to 15 residues. The germline V gene has CDR1 MNHEY and CDR2 SVGAGI. V lost 6 bases to trimming and J lost 4 bases; unmatched junction nucleotides: 8.

The CDR3 region has the DNA TGTGCCAGCAGCAGTAATACAGGGCCCGAAGCTTTCTTT. It encodes CASSSNTGPEAFF. The V gene is TRBV6-5, the J gene TRBJ1-1, with D perhaps TRBD1 (6 bases). The length of the CDR3 is 13 residues. CDR1 MNHEY and CDR2 SVGAGI come from the germline V gene. V lost 6 bases and J lost 8, with 16 bases in between.

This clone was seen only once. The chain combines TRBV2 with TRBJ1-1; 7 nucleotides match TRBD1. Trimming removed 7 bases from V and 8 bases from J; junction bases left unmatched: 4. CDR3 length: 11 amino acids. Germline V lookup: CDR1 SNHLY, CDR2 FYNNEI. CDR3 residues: CASIRGREAFF. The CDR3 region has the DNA TGTGCCAGCATTAGGGGGCGAGAAGCTTTCTTT.

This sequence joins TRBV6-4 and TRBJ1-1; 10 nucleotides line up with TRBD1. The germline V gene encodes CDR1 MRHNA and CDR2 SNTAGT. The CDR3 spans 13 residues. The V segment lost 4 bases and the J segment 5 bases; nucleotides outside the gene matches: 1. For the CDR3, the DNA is TGTGCCAGCAGTGCGGGACAGGGGACTGAAGCTTTCTTT. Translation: CASSAGQGTEAFF.

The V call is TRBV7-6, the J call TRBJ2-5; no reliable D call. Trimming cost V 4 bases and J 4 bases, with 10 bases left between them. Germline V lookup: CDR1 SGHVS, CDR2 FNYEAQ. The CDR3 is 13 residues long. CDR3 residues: CASSSSALETQYF. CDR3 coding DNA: TGTGCCAGCAGCTCCTCCGCTTTAGAGACCCAGTACTTC.

CDR3 sequence reads: CASSRSGVYSNQPQHF. The CDR3 nucleotides are TGTGCCAGCAGTCGTTCAGGAGTATATAGCAATCAGCCCCAGCATTTT. The J gene is TRBJ1-5, the V gene TRBV6-6; D uncertain. The V end lost 5 bases, the J end lost 0 bases, and 14 bases lay between the germline ends. Germline CDR1 MNHNY, CDR2 SVGAGI (reference sequence). CDR3 length: 16 residues.

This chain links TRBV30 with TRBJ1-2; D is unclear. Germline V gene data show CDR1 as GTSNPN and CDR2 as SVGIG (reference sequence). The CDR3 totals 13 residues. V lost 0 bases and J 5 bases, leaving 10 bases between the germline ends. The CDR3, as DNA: TGTGCCTGGAGTGTAAGGGCCCCTTATGGCTACACCTTC. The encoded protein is CAWSVRAPYGYTF.

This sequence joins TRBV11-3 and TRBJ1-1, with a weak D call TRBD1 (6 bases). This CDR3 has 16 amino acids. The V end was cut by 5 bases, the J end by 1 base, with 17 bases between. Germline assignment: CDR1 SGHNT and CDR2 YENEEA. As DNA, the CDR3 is TGTGCCAGCAGCCCTGGGGGCGTTCGGGGGAACACTGAAGCTTTCTTT. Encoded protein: CASSPGGVRGNTEAFF.

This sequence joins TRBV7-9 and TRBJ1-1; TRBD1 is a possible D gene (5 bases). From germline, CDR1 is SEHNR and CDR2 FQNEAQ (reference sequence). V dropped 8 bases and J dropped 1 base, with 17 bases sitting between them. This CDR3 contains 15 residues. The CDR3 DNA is TGTGCCAGCCAGGTAGGGGTAGGTTGGAACACTGAAGCTTTCTTT. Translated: CASQVGVGWNTEAFF.

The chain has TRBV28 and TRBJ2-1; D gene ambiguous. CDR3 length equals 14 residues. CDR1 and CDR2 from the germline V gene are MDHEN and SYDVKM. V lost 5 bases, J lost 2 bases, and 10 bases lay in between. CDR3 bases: TGTGCCAGCAGTAGCCTGGGCCCCTACAATGAGCAGTTCTTC. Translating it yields CASSSLGPYNEQFF.

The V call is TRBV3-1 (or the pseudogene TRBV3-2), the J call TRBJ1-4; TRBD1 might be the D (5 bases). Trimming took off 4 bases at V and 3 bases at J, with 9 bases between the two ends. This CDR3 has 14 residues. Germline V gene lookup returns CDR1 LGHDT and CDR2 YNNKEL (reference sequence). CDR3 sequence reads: CASSRDRSNEKLFF. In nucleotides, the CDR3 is TGTGCCAGCAGCCGGGACCGGTCTAATGAAAAACTGTTTTTT.

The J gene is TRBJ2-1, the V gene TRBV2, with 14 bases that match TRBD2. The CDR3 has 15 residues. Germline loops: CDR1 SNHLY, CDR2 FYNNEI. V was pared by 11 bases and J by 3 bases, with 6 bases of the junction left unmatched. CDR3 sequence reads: CASQGTSGGYNEQFF. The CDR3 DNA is TGTGCCTCCCAAGGGACTAGCGGGGGCTACAATGAGCAGTTCTTC.

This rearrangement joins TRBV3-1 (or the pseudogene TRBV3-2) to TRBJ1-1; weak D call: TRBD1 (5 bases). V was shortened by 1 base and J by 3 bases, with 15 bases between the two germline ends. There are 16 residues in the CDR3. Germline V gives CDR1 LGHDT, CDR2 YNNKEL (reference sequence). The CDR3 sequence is CASSQAPGRADTEAFF. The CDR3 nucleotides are TGTGCCAGCAGCCAAGCCCCGGGCAGGGCGGACACTGAAGCTTTCTTT.